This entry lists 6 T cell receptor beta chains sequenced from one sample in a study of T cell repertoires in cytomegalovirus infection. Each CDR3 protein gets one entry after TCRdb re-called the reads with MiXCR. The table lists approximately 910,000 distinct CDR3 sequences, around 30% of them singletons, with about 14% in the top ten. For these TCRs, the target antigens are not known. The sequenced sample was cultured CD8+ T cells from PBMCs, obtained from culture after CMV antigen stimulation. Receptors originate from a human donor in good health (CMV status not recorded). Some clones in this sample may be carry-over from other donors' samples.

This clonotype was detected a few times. The DNA for the CDR3 is TGTGCCAGTAGTTGGAGCGGAGCCTACGAGCAGTACTTC. Protein: CASSWSGAYEQYF. The chain links TRBV19 to TRBJ2-7, with a weak D call TRBD2 (5 bases). The length of the CDR3 is 13 residues. Trimming pared 5 bases from V and 2 bases from J, leaving 10 bases between. Germline V gives CDR1 LNHDA, CDR2 SQIVND (reference sequence).

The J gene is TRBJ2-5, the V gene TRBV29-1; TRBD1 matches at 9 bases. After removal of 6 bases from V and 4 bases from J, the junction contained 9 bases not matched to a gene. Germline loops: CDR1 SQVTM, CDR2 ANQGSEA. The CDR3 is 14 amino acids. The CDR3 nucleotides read TGCAGCGTGGAGGCTCTGGACAGGGGAGAGACCCAGTACTTC. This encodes CSVEALDRGETQYF.

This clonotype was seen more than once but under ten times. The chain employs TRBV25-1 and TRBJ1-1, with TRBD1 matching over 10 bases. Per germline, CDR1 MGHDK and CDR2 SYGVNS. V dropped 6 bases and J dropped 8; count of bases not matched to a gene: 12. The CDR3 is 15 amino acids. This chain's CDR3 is CASSEAETGGLEAFF. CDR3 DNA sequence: TGTGCCAGCAGCGAGGCGGAGACAGGGGGCCTGGAAGCTTTCTTT.

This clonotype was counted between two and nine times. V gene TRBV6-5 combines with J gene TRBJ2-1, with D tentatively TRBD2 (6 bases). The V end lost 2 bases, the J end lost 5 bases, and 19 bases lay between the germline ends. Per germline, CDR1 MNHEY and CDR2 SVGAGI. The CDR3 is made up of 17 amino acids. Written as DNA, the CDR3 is TGTGCCAGCAGTTACCCGCCGGCGGGGCCCGGAGACAATGAGCAGTTCTTC. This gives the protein CASSYPPAGPGDNEQFF.

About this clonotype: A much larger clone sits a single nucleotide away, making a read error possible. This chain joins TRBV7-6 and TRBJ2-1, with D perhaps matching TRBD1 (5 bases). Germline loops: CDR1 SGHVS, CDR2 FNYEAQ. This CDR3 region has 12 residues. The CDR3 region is CVSSYQGGEQFF. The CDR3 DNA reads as TGTGTCAGCAGCTACCAGGGTGGTGAGCAGTTCTTC.

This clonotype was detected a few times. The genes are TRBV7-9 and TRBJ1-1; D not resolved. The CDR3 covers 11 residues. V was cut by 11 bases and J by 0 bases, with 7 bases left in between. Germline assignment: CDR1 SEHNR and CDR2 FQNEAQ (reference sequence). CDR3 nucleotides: TGTGCCGGTATAATGAACACTGAAGCTTTCTTT. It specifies CAGIMNTEAFF.